This TCR beta chain emerged from a study of PD-1 blockade in mismatch repair-deficient tumors. Sequenced by immunoSEQ multiplex PCR; TCRdb stores in-frame clones only, minus some. The table includes around 62,000 clones, about 78% detected once. V gave up 6 bases and J gave up 4 bases, with 12 bases separating them. This CDR3 spans 13 amino acids. Germline CDR1 and CDR2: MNHEY and SMNVEV (reference sequence). This clone was recorded only once. Sequencing used peripheral blood, obtained 2 weeks after starting pembrolizumab. The J gene is TRBJ1-1, the V gene TRBV27; perhaps TRBD1 as D (5 bases). The TCR comes from an adult with mismatch repair-deficient cancer. In DNA, the CDR3 is TGTGCCAGCAGGCCCTGGGGGGGCACTGAAGCTTTCTTT. As protein: CASRPWGGTEAFF.